This TCR beta chain was obtained from a study of T cell responses to AZD1222 COVID-19 vaccine. Germline V CDR1 and CDR2: MNHEY, SVGAGI. This CDR3 contains 15 residues. V was clipped by 8 bases and J by 1 base, with 14 bases between them. Assay: immunoSEQ multiplex PCR; the TCRdb copy retains only in-frame clones and omits some. The top ten clones hold 2.8% of a sample with about 97,000 clones, 88% of them seen once. General observations from the study: No repertoire was sampled before or during the peak T cell response, only after it.

A note on this clone: Antigen specificity is unknown.

The sequence was collected from an adult in good health. The chain has TRBV6-5 and TRBJ2-2, with a possible D match to TRBD1 (6 bases). This specimen consisted of peripheral blood, obtained on day 0 of AZD1222 vaccination. The CDR3 bases are TGTGCCAGCGGTCCGGGACAATGGAACACCGGGGAGCTGTTTTTT. It specifies CASGPGQWNTGELFF.